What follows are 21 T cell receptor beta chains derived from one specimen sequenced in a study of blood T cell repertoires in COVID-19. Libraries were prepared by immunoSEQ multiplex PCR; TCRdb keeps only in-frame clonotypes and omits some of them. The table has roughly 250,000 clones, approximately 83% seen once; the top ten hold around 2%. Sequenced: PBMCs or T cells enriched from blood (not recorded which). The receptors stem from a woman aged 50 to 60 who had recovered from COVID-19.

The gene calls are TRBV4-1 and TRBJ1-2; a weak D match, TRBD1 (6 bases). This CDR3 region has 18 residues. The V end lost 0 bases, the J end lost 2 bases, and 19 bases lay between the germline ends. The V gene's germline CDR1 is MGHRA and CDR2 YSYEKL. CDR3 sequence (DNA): TGCGCCAGCAGCCAAGATGGCTCTCGGACAGAAAGAAACTATGGCTACACCTTC. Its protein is CASSQDGSRTERNYGYTF.

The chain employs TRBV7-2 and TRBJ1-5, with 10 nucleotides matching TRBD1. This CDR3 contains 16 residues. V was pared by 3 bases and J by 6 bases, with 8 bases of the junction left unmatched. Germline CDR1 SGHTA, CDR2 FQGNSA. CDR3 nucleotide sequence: TGTGCCAGCAGCTTTTGGACCGACAGGGGGCCTCAGCCCCAGCATTTT. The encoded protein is CASSFWTDRGPQPQHF.

The CDR3, as DNA: TGTGCCAGCAGCCCCACGACAGGGGGCTATGGCTACACCTTC. This encodes CASSPTTGGYGYTF. The rearrangement links TRBV3-1 (or the pseudogene TRBV3-2) to TRBJ1-2; 9 nucleotides match TRBD1. With V trimmed by 4 bases and J by 4 bases, 4 bases remained unmatched. The germline V gene has CDR1 LGHDT and CDR2 YNNKEL (reference sequence). The CDR3 length is 14 residues.

The CDR3 is CASSFPDRWNTNQPQHF. CDR3 in DNA: TGTGCCAGCAGTTTCCCGGACAGGTGGAATACTAATCAGCCCCAGCATTTT. The chain combines TRBV28 with TRBJ1-5; 7 bases fit TRBD1. Germline CDR1 is MDHEN and CDR2 is SYDVKM. The CDR3 loop spans 17 amino acids. The J segment lost 4 bases and the V segment lost 3 bases, leaving 12 bases of the junction unmatched.

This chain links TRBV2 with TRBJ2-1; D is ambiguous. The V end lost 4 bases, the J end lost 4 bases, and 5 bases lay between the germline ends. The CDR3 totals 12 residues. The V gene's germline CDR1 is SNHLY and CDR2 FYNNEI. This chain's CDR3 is CASSGGYNEQFF. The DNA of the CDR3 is TGTGCCAGCAGTGGCGGTTACAATGAGCAGTTCTTC.

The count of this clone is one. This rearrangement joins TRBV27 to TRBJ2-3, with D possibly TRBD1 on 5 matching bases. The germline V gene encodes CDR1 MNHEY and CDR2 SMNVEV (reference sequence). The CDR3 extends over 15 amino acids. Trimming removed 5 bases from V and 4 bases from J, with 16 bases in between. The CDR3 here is CASSPTQTGPDTQYF. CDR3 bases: TGTGCCAGCAGTCCAACTCAAACAGGCCCAGATACGCAGTATTTT.

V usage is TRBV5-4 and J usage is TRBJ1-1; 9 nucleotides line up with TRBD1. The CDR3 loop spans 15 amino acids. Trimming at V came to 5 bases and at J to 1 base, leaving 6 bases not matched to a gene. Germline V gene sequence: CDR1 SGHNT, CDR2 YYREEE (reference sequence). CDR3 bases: TGTGCCAGCAGTCCACAGGGGGCACGGAACACTGAAGCTTTCTTT. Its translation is CASSPQGARNTEAFF.

CDR3 nucleotide sequence: TGCGCCAGCAGCCAAGATCCCTCGGTGGAGCGACCCTTTTGGGAGCAGTACTTC. It specifies CASSQDPSVERPFWEQYF. This chain links TRBV4-1 with TRBJ2-7; D gene uncertain. Germline loops: CDR1 MGHRA, CDR2 YSYEKL. V was pared by 0 bases and J by 7 bases, with 25 bases between. The CDR3 is 18 residues long.

The CDR3 reads CASSISGGSYEQYF. The CDR3, as DNA: TGTGCCAGCAGTATCTCAGGGGGCTCCTACGAGCAGTACTTC. The chain joins TRBV28 to TRBJ2-7; the match to TRBD1 covers 7 bases. Germline lookup yields CDR1 MDHEN and CDR2 SYDVKM. Trimming removed 5 bases from V and 0 bases from J; junction bases left unmatched: 4. This CDR3 contains 14 residues.

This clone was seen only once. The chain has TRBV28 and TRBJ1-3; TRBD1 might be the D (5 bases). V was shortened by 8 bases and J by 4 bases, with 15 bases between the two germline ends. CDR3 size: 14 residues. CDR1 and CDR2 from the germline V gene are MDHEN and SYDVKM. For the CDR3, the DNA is TGTGCCAGCCTGGCCCCAGGGTCCGGAAACACCATATATTTT. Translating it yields CASLAPGSGNTIYF. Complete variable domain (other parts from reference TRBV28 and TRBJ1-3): DVKVTQSSRYLVKRTGEKVFLECVQDMDHENMFWYRQDPGLGLRLIYFSYDVKMKEKGDIPEGYSVSREKKERFSLILESASTNQTSMYLCASLAPGSGNTIYFGEGSWLTVV.

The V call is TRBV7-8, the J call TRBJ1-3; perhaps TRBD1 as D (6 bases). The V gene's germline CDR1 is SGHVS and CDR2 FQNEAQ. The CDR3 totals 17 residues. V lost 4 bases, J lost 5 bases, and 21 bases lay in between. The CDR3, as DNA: TGTGCCAGCAGCTCAATGGACAGCCTCACTCTGAGAAACACCATATATTTT. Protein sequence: CASSSMDSLTLRNTIYF.

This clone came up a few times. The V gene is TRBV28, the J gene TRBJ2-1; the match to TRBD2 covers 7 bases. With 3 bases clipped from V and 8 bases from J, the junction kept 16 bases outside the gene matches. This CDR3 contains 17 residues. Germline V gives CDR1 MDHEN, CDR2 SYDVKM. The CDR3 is CASSFILSFMGGYEQFF. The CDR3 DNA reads TGTGCCAGCAGTTTTATCCTGTCTTTTATGGGGGGGTATGAGCAGTTCTTC.

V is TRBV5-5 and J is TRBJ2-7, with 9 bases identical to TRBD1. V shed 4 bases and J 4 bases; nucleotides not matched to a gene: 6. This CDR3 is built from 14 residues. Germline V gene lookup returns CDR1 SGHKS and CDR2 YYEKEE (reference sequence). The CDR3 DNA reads TGTGCCAGCAGCAACACAGGGGGCATTTACGAGCAGTACTTC. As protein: CASSNTGGIYEQYF.

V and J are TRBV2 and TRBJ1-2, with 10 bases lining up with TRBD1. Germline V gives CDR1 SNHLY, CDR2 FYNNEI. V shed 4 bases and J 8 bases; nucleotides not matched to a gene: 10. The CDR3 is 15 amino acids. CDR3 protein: CASSVDRGRGSGYTF. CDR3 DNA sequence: TGTGCCAGCAGTGTAGACAGGGGGCGAGGGTCCGGCTACACCTTC.

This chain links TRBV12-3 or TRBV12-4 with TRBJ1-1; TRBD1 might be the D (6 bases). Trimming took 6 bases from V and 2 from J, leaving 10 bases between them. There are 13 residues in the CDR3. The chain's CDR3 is CASSGTLNTEAFF. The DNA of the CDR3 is TGTGCCAGCAGCGGGACACTCAACACTGAAGCTTTCTTT.

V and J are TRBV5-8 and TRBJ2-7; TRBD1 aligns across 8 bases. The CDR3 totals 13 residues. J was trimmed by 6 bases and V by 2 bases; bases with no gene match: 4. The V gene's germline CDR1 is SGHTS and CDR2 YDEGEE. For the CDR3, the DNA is TGTGCCAGCAGCTTAAACAGGGGGAGCGAGCAGTACTTC. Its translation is CASSLNRGSEQYF. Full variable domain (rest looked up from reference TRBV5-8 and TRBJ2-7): EAGVTQSPTHLIKTRGQQATLRCSPISGHTSVYWYQQALGLGLQFLLWYDEGEERNRGNFPPRFSGRQFPNYSSELNVNALELEDSALYLCASSLNRGSEQYFGPGTRLTVT.

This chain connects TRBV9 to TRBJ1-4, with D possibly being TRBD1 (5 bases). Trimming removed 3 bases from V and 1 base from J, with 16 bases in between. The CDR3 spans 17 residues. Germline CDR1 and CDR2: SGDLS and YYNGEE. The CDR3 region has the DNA TGTGCCAGCAGCGCCCACGGGACTCCGGGAACTAATGAAAAACTGTTTTTT. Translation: CASSAHGTPGTNEKLFF.

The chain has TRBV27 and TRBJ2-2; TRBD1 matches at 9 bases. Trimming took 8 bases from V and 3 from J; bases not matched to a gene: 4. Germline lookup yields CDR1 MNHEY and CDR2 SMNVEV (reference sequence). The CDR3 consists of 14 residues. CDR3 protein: CASHDRGDTGELFF. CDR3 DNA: TGTGCCAGCCACGACAGGGGGGACACCGGGGAGCTGTTTTTT.

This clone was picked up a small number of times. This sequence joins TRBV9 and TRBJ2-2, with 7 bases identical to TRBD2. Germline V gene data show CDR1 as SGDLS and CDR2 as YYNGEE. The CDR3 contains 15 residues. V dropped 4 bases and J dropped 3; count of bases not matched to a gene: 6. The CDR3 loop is CASSRREIDTGELFF. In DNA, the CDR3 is TGTGCCAGCAGCCGGCGGGAGATCGACACCGGGGAGCTGTTTTTT.

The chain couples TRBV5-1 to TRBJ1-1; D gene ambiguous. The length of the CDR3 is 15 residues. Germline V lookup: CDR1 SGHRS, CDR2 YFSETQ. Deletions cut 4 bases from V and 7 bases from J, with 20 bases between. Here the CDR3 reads CASSPVLGESNEAFF. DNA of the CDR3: TGCGCCAGCAGCCCCGTACTGGGCGAATCTAATGAAGCTTTCTTT.

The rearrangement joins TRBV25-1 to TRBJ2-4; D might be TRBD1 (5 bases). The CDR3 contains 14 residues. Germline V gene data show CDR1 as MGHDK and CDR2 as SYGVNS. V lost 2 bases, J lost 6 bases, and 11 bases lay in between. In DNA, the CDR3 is TGTGCCAGCAGTGAAGGGGCGCGCCTAAACATTCAGTACTTC. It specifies CASSEGARLNIQYF.